This is a list of T cell receptor beta chains from one sample in a study of cytotoxic CD8 clonotypes in ibrutinib-treated CLL. Sequencing was performed with immunoSEQ multiplex PCR; in TCRdb, only in-frame clones are kept and a portion is missing. This sample has over 140,000 clones; 80% occur once, and the top ten carry around 7.6%. The specimen comprised PBMCs, sampled after 36 months of ibrutinib treatment. All receptors come from a human donor with chronic lymphocytic leukemia. Both conserved end residues are part of each CDR3. A D gene is named only where the DNA matches it firmly. Part of the rows lack a size; the others show once, few, many or a class for expanded clones.

NA	TRBV5-4	once	TRBJ2-1	TGTGCCAGCAGCGTCCCGAGGAATGAGCAGTTCTTC	CASSVPRNEQFF
NA	TRBV10-2	NA	TRBJ2-7	TGCGCCAGCAGTGAGTCGAAGGGCCGACTAAGGTACGAGCAGTACTTC	CASSESKGRLRYEQYF
TRBD1	TRBV11-3	NA	TRBJ2-1	TGTGCCAGCAGCTATTGGCAGGGGGTGGCGGATGAGCAGTTCTTC	CASSYWQGVADEQFF
NA	TRBV18	few	TRBJ2-3	TGTGCCAGCTCACCAGGGAAAGATACGCAGTATTTT	CASSPGKDTQYF
TRBD2	TRBV4-2	NA	TRBJ2-3	TGTGCCAGCAGCCAAGGAGGGACTAGCGGTTATACGCAGTATTTT	CASSQGGTSGYTQYF
NA	TRBV30	NA	TRBJ1-4	TGTGCCTTGGACAGTGCCCACTCCACCGTTGAAAAACTGTTTTTT	CALDSAHSTVEKLFF
NA	TRBV18	NA	TRBJ1-3	TGTGCCAGCTCACCAGGCAGGGGTGCTGGAAACACCATATATTTT	CASSPGRGAGNTIYF
NA	TRBV6-4	NA	TRBJ1-2	TGTGCCAGCAGTGACCCTAGACGGGGGGTCTATGGCTACACCTTC	CASSDPRRGVYGYTF
NA	TRBV5-1	once	TRBJ2-7	TGCGCCAGCAGCTTGAACAGGGCCTACGAGCAGTACTTC	CASSLNRAYEQYF
NA	TRBV28	NA	TRBJ2-2	TGTGCCAGCAGTTTCGCAAGCGCGAACACCGGGGAGCTGTTTTTT	CASSFASANTGELFF
TRBD1	TRBV7-9	NA	TRBJ1-1	TGTGCCAGCGGTAAAAAGGGGGCTGGGACTGAAGCTTTCTTT	CASGKKGAGTEAFF
NA	TRBV29-1	NA	TRBJ1-2	TGCAGCGTTGAAGATCGAGGCCATGGCTACACCTTC	CSVEDRGHGYTF
TRBD1	TRBV2	NA	TRBJ2-1	TGTGCCAGCAGGCCCACAGGGGGCTCCTACAATGAGCAGTTCTTC	CASRPTGGSYNEQFF
NA	TRBV18	NA	TRBJ2-7	TGTGCCAGCTCACCACCGAGCAGCTACGAGCAGTACTTC	CASSPPSSYEQYF
NA	TRBV7-9	NA	TRBJ1-3	TGTGCCAGCAGCTTAGAGGGCATCGGCTCTGGAAACACCATATATTTT	CASSLEGIGSGNTIYF
NA	TRBV6-5	NA	TRBJ2-1	TGTGCCAGCACCAGGGGCCAGTACAATGAGCAGTTCTTC	CASTRGQYNEQFF
NA	TRBV5-1	NA	TRBJ1-1	TGCGCCAGCAGCTTTACAGCCTTGAACACTGAAGCTTTCTTT	CASSFTALNTEAFF
TRBD2	TRBV7-2	few	TRBJ2-1	TGTGCCAGCAGCTTAGGCTCTAGCGGGGGGGTTGAGCAGTTCTTC	CASSLGSSGGVEQFF
NA	TRBV19	NA	TRBJ1-1	TGTGCCAGTAGTATTATGGGCTTAGGGATGATCGGAGCTTTCTTT	CASSIMGLGMIGAFF
NA	TRBV18	NA	TRBJ2-6	TGTGCCAGCTCACCATTGGGCAGGGCGGCCTCTGGGGCCAACGTCCTGACTTTC	CASSPLGRAASGANVLTF
TRBD2	TRBV6-1	once	TRBJ2-1	TGTGCCAGCCTTTTCTTTAGCGGGAATGAGCAGTTCTTC	CASLFFSGNEQFF
NA	TRBV9	NA	TRBJ1-2	TGTGCCAGCAGCGTAGGGGGGGCCTCCTGGAGGTATGGCTACACCTTC	CASSVGGASWRYGYTF
NA	TRBV18	NA	TRBJ1-1	TGTGCCAGCTCACCACATAGTCAGGGTTCGAACACTGAAGCTTTCTTT	CASSPHSQGSNTEAFF
NA	TRBV4-2	NA	TRBJ2-1	TGTGCCAGCAGCCAAGATAGGTCCCACCACAATGAGCAGTTCTTC	CASSQDRSHHNEQFF
NA	TRBV2	NA	TRBJ1-2	TGTGCCAGCAGTGAAATGGGCAGGAACTATGGCTACACCTTC	CASSEMGRNYGYTF
NA	TRBV11-2	many	TRBJ2-7	TGTGCCAGCAGCTTAGGGACAGACTACGAGCAGTACTTC	CASSLGTDYEQYF
NA	TRBV5-6	NA	TRBJ2-5	TGTGCCAGCAGCCTACCAGGCTTGGTTGAGACCCAGTACTTC	CASSLPGLVETQYF
NA	TRBV5-1	NA	TRBJ1-5	TGCGCCAGCAGTCCCGGGACGGACAATCAGCCCCAGCATTTT	CASSPGTDNQPQHF
NA	TRBV15	once	TRBJ2-5	TGTGCCACCAGCAGTGGACGCCAAGAGACCCAGTACTTC	CATSSGRQETQYF
NA	TRBV7-2	few	TRBJ1-1	TGTGCCAGCAGATTCATACAGCGTGGTGAAGCTTTCTTT	CASRFIQRGEAFF
NA	TRBV13	NA	TRBJ1-3	TGTGCCAGCAGCTCCCGGGGCGGTTCTGGAAACACCATATATTTT	CASSSRGGSGNTIYF
NA	TRBV5-1	NA	TRBJ1-2	TGCGCCAGCAGCACCCAAACAGGGAACTATGGCTACACCTTC	CASSTQTGNYGYTF
NA	TRBV28	NA	TRBJ1-1	TGTGCCAGCAGCCTTGGTAGGGGGACTGAAGCTTTCTTT	CASSLGRGTEAFF
TRBD2	TRBV29-1	NA	TRBJ2-5	TGCAGCGTTGACGGGGGAACCAGCGGGAGGGCCATGAGGGAGACCCAGTACTTC	CSVDGGTSGRAMRETQYF
TRBD2	TRBV19	NA	TRBJ2-3	TGTGCCAGTACCACCAGCGGGGTTAGCACAGATACGCAGTATTTT	CASTTSGVSTDTQYF
NA	TRBV7-6	NA	TRBJ1-1	TGTGCCAGCAGCTTACTTTGGGGGACTGAAGCTTTCTTT	CASSLLWGTEAFF
NA	TRBV7-6	NA	TRBJ2-7	TGTGCCAGCAGCCGGGGACTTTCCTACGAGCAGTACTTC	CASSRGLSYEQYF
NA	TRBV7-6	NA	TRBJ2-1	TGTGCCAGCAGCTTGGATACGAGCTACAATGAGCAGTTCTTC	CASSLDTSYNEQFF
TRBD1	TRBV5-8	NA	TRBJ1-5	TGTGCCAGCAGCTTGTGGGGACAGAGTGATCAGCCCCAGCATTTT	CASSLWGQSDQPQHF
NA	TRBV7-8	NA	TRBJ1-2	TGTGCCAGCAGCTTAACCCGACTGGTGGACTATGGCTACACCTTC	CASSLTRLVDYGYTF
NA	TRBV6-6	NA	TRBJ1-5	TGTGCCAGCAGTTACTCCTTTGGCCGCGGCAATCAGCCCCAGCATTTT	CASSYSFGRGNQPQHF
TRBD1	TRBV5-1	few	TRBJ2-7	TGCGCCAGCAGCACTGGACAGGGGGCGAAGTCCGAGCAGTACTTC	CASSTGQGAKSEQYF
NA	TRBV27	NA	TRBJ1-5	TGTGCCAGCAGCTTAACTAGCAATCAGCCCCAGCATTTT	CASSLTSNQPQHF
NA	TRBV5-1	NA	TRBJ2-7	TGCGCCAGCAGCTGGGACCCGGGAAGCTCCTACGAGCAGTACTTC	CASSWDPGSSYEQYF
NA	TRBV10-2	once	TRBJ2-7	TGCGCCAGCAGTGAATGGGCCCAACCTTACGAGCAGTACTTC	CASSEWAQPYEQYF
TRBD2	TRBV29-1	NA	TRBJ2-2	TGCAGCGTTTTAGCGGGAGTAAGTACCGGGGAGCTGTTTTTT	CSVLAGVSTGELFF
NA	TRBV6-5	few	TRBJ1-3	TGTGCCAGCAGTTACTCGACGATGGGGTCTGGAAACACCATATATTTT	CASSYSTMGSGNTIYF
NA	TRBV2	NA	TRBJ2-7	TGTGCCAGCAGTCGGGACGGCTACGAGCAGTACTTC	CASSRDGYEQYF
NA	TRBV2	NA	TRBJ1-6	TGTGCCAGCCACGAGGAGAGGGATTCACCCCTCCACTTT	CASHEERDSPLHF